This T cell receptor (beta chain) was retrieved from a study of response to subunit inactivated influenza vaccine. General study findings and limits: Authors proposed each seasonal influenza vaccination draws in few new T cells.

TCRdb used MiXCR to reprocess the RT-PCR reads, holding one entry per CDR3 protein. The table includes a few hundred thousand distinct CDR3 sequences, 12% detected once. With respect to this clonotype: Its antigen remains unidentified.

This specimen was non-naive T cells sorted from PBMCs, taken approximately 15 days before vaccination. This clonotype originated in a man in his fifties who received an inactivated influenza vaccine.

CDR3 amino acids: CASSPGTPPDTQYF. CDR3 DNA: TGTGCCAGCTCACCAGGTACCCCCCCAGATACGCAGTATTTT. J is TRBJ2-3 and V is TRBV18, with D uncertain. V was shortened by 2 bases and J by 4 bases, with 10 bases between the two germline ends. Germline CDR1 reads KGHSH; CDR2 reads LQKENI. CDR3 length: 14 amino acids. The whole variable domain, remainder taken from reference TRBV18 and TRBJ2-3, is NAGVMQNPRHLVRRRGQEARLRCSPMKGHSHVYWYRQLPEEGLKFMVYLQKENIIDESGMPKERFSAEFPKEGPSILRIQQVVRGDSAAYFCASSPGTPPDTQYFGPGTRLTVL.